A single sample gave rise to the 17 T cell receptor beta chains below, sequenced in a study of T-cell reconstitution after alpha-beta-depleted transplantation in children. Unique molecular identifiers featured in how the TCRbeta library was prepared. One entry per CDR3 protein results from TCRdb running MiXCR on the PCR reads. The sample consists of hundreds of thousands of distinct CDR3 sequences, around 18% of them appearing once. The specimen was PBMCs from the stem cell graft donor, collected from the stem cell graft. These TCRs come from a human donor who donated a stem cell graft to a child with acute lymphoblastic leukemia.

The chain couples TRBV5-1 to TRBJ2-7; D perhaps matches TRBD1 (5 bases). V was pared by 3 bases and J by 6 bases, with 16 bases between. The CDR3 length is 14 residues. The V gene's germline CDR1 is SGHRS and CDR2 YFSETQ. The CDR3 here is CASSSEGVLSEQYF. CDR3 coding DNA: TGCGCCAGCAGCTCCGAAGGGGTCTTAAGCGAGCAGTACTTC.

The chain is built from TRBV18 and TRBJ2-7; 7 positions match TRBD1. CDR3 size: 15 residues. Germline lookup yields CDR1 KGHSH and CDR2 LQKENI. V gave up 1 base and J gave up 2 bases; unmatched junction bases: 5. This chain's CDR3 is CASSPLRQGAYEQYF. The CDR3 nucleotides read TGTGCCAGCTCACCACTTAGGCAGGGGGCCTACGAGCAGTACTTC.

The J gene is TRBJ2-3, the V gene TRBV15; D is perhaps TRBD2 (5 bases). Germline values: CDR1 LNHNV, CDR2 YYDKDF (reference sequence). The CDR3 contains 17 residues. With 0 bases removed from V and 2 bases from J, the gap between germline ends came to 15 bases. CDR3: CATSRDRYSGFTDTQYF. The CDR3, as DNA: TGTGCCACCAGCAGAGATCGGTACAGCGGTTTCACAGATACGCAGTATTTT.

The V gene is TRBV20-1, the J gene TRBJ2-1; D call uncertain. The V end was cut by 4 bases, the J end by 3 bases, with 16 bases between. The length of the CDR3 is 15 residues. Germline V CDR1 and CDR2: DFQATT, SNEGSKA (reference sequence). DNA of the CDR3: TGCAGTGCTAAAGCCGGGCCTACCTTCTACAATGAGCAGTTCTTC. As protein: CSAKAGPTFYNEQFF.

This chain connects TRBV18 to TRBJ2-4; no definite D call. V lost 6 bases and J lost 0, with 18 bases in between. This CDR3 is built from 17 residues. The V gene's germline CDR1 is KGHSH and CDR2 LQKENI. The CDR3 protein is CASSPYPGQLAKNIQYF. The CDR3 bases are TGTGCCAGCTCCCCCTACCCGGGCCAGTTAGCCAAAAACATTCAGTACTTC.

V usage is TRBV5-8 and J usage is TRBJ2-3; 11 positions agree with TRBD1. The CDR3 totals 15 residues. Germline CDR1 reads SGHTS; CDR2 reads YDEGEE. With 4 bases clipped from V and 3 bases from J, the junction kept 4 bases outside the gene matches. The CDR3 bases are TGTGCCAGCAGCAGTGGGACAGGGGGTACAGATACGCAGTATTTT. This translates into CASSSGTGGTDTQYF.

This chain links TRBV20-1 with TRBJ2-6, with 7 bases aligning to TRBD1. V lost 6 bases and J lost 4; bases outside the gene matches: 15. Germline values: CDR1 DFQATT, CDR2 SNEGSKA (reference sequence). This CDR3 region has 17 residues. In nucleotides, the CDR3 is TGCAGTGCCGCTCTCCACATAGGGGGCAGGGGGGCCAACGTCCTGACTTTC. Protein sequence: CSAALHIGGRGANVLTF.

This clonotype was observed a few times. Written as DNA, the CDR3 is TGTGCCAGCCTTGACAGGGCGGGTTGGTACGAGCAGTACTTC. It encodes CASLDRAGWYEQYF. The rearrangement joins TRBV6-1 to TRBJ2-7; 7 positions match TRBD1. Germline values: CDR1 MNHNS, CDR2 SASEGT. The CDR3 is 14 residues long. With V trimmed by 8 bases and J by 4 bases, 11 bases remained unmatched.

The chain has TRBV10-3 and TRBJ2-7, with TRBD2 matching over 10 bases. There are 17 residues in the CDR3. V shed 0 bases, J shed 2 bases, and the junction held 7 bases outside the gene matches. Germline values: CDR1 ENHRY, CDR2 SYGVKD. The CDR3 region has the DNA TGTGCCATCAGTGAGTCGGTAGGGGGACTAGCGACCTACGAGCAGTACTTC. Encoded protein: CAISESVGGLATYEQYF.

This chain links TRBV20-1 with TRBJ2-7, with D possibly being TRBD2 (9 bases). This CDR3 is 16 amino acids long. Deletions cut 6 bases from V and 5 bases from J, with 26 bases between. Germline V gene sequence: CDR1 DFQATT, CDR2 SNEGSKA (reference sequence). The CDR3 region is CSALGQGVAGVDEQYF. The CDR3 DNA sequence: TGCAGTGCCCTAGGACAGGGCGTAGCGGGAGTCGACGAGCAGTACTTC.

This chain links TRBV25-1 with TRBJ2-7, with D perhaps assigned TRBD1 or TRBD2 (5 bases each). V was cut by 8 bases and J by 5 bases, with 22 bases left in between. The germline gives CDR1 MGHDK, CDR2 SYGVNS. This CDR3 has 15 residues. CDR3 loop: CASCPSGRKAHEQYF. In DNA form, the CDR3 reads TGTGCCAGCTGCCCGTCGGGGCGGAAGGCCCACGAGCAGTACTTC.

In DNA form, the CDR3 reads TGTGCCAGCAGCGCCGGGACAGAATCTTTCTTT. It translates to CASSAGTESFF. J is TRBJ1-1 and V is TRBV7-9; 7 nucleotides align to TRBD1. The germline V gene encodes CDR1 SEHNR and CDR2 FQNEAQ (reference sequence). This CDR3 comprises 11 residues. V lost 5 bases and J lost 12; bases outside the gene matches: 6.

This rearrangement joins TRBV14 to TRBJ2-7; D possibly uses TRBD1 or TRBD2 (5 bases each). With 0 bases removed from V and 6 bases from J, the gap between germline ends came to 9 bases. Germline loops: CDR1 SGHDN, CDR2 FVKESK. The CDR3 runs to 13 residues. For the CDR3, the DNA is TGTGCCAGCAGCCAAGATATTGGGACCGAGCAGTACTTC. This sequence encodes CASSQDIGTEQYF.

The chain joins TRBV12-3 or TRBV12-4 to TRBJ2-2; 7 nucleotides line up with TRBD2. The V and J ends lost 5 bases and 0 bases, in that order; junction bases with no gene match: 3. The CDR3 is 15 residues long. The CDR3 region is CASSPLAANTGELFF. The CDR3 DNA reads as TGTGCCAGCAGTCCCCTAGCGGCGAACACCGGGGAGCTGTTTTTT.

The chain couples TRBV27 to TRBJ2-1; 8 bases agree with TRBD2. The length of the CDR3 is 13 residues. CDR1 is MNHEY, CDR2 SMNVEV, per germline (reference sequence). Unmatched junction bases numbered 8, after V lost 7 bases and J lost 9 bases. CDR3 bases: TGTGCCAGCACCTACAGCGGGAGAAGTGAGCAGTTCTTC. Encoded protein: CASTYSGRSEQFF.

The rearrangement uses TRBV7-9 and TRBJ1-1; D not resolved. The CDR3 runs 12 residues. V was shortened by 3 bases and J by 10 bases, with 12 bases between the two germline ends. The germline CDR1 and CDR2 sequences are SEHNR and FQNEAQ (reference sequence). The CDR3 coding sequence is TGTGCCAGCAGCTTTGGCGGCCCGCCAGCTTTCTTT. Its translation is CASSFGGPPAFF.

The chain employs TRBV3-1 and TRBJ2-1; 7 nucleotides agree with TRBD2. Germline CDR1 reads LGHDT; CDR2 reads YNNKEL (reference sequence). This CDR3 has 16 residues. Unmatched junction bases numbered 9, after V lost 5 bases and J lost 2 bases. The CDR3 DNA is TGTGCCAGCAGCGCGGGACTATCCCTTGCCTACAATGAGCAGTTCTTC. This sequence encodes CASSAGLSLAYNEQFF.